This T cell receptor (beta chain) derives from a study of shared clonotypes between healthy human individuals. Study overall: Sampling drew on donors who were two women and three men aged 18 to 49. General study points: It was anticipated that sequencing depth would influence how many clonotypes donors shared.

CD4+ cells underwent separation, giving CD45RA+ naive and CD45RA-negative memory subsets. The CDR3 length is 15 residues. Execution of the assay was at deep level. Assay used: immunoSEQ multiplex PCR; TCRdb lists only in-frame clones, some missing. The sample lists about a million clones, roughly 77% occurring once. Turning to this clone: The target antigen is unknown. The junction departs from the called germline gene at one end, perhaps through a read error.

This sequence originates from a man between 18 and 35 years old in good health. Some clones in this sample may be carry-over from other donors' samples. This chain links TRBV5-3 with TRBJ2-3; D tentatively fits TRBD1 or TRBD2 (5 bases each). TRBV5-3 is an ORF for which the function is uncertain. The sequenced sample was memory CD4+ T cells from PBMCs. Subset indicated: CD45RA-negative fraction. In nucleotides, the CDR3 is TGTGCCAGCAGCTTGGGTGGGGGAAGCACAGATACGCAGTATTTT. Translated: CASSLGGGSTDTQYF.